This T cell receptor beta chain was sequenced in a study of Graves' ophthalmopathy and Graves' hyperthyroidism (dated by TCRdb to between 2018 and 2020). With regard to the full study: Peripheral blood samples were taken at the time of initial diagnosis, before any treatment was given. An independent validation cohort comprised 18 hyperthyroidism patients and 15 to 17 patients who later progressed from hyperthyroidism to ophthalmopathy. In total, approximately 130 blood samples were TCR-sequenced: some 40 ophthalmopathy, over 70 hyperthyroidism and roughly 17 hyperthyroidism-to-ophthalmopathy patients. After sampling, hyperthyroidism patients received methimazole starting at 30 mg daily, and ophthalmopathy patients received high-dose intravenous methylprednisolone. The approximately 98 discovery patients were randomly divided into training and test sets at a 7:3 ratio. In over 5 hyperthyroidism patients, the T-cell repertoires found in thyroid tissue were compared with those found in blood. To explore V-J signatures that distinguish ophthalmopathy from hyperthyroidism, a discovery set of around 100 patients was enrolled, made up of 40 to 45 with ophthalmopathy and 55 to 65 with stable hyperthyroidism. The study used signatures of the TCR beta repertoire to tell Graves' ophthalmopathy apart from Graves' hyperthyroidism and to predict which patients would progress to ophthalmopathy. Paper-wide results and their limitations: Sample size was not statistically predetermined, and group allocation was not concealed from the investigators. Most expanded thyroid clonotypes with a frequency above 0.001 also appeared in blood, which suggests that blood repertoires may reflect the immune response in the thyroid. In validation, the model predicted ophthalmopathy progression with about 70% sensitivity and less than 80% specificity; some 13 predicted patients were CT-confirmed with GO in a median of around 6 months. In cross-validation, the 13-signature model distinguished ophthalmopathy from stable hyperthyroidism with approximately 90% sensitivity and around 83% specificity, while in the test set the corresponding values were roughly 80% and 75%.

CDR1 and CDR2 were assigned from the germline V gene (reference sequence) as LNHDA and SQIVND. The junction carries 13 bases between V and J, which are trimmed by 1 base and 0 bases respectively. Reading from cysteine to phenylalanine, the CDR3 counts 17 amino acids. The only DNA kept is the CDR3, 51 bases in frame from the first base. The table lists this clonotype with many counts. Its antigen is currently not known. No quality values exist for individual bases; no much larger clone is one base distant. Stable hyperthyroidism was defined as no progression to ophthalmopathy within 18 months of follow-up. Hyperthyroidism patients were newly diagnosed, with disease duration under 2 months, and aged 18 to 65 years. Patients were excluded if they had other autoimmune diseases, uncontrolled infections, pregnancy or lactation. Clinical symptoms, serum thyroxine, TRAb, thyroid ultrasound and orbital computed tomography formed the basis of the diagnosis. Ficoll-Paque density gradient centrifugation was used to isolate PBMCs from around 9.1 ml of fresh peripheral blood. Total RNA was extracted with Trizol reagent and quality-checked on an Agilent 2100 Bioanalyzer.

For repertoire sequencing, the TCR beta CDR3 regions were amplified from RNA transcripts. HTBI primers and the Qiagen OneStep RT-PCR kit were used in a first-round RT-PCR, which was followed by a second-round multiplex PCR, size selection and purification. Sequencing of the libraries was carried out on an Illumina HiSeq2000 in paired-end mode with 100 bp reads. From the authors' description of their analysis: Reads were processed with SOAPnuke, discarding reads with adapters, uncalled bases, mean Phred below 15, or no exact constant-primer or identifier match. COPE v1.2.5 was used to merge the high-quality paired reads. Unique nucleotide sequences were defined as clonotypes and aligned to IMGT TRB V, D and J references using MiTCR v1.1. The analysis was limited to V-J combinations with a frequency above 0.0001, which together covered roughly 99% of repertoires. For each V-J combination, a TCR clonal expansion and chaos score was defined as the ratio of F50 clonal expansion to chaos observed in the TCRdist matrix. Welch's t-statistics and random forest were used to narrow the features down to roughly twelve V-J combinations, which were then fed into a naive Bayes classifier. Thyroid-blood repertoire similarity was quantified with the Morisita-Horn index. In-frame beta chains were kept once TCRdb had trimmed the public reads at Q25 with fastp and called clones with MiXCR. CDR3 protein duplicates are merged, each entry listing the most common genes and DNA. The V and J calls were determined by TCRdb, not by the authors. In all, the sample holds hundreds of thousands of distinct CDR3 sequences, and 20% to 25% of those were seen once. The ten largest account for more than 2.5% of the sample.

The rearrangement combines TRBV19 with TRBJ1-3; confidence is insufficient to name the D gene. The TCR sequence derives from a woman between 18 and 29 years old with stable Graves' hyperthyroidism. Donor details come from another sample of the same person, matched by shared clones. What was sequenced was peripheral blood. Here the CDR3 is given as CASSIAPGRISGNTIYF. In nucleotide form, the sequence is TGTGCCAGTAGTATAGCCCCCGGACGGATCTCTGGAAACACCATATATTTT.